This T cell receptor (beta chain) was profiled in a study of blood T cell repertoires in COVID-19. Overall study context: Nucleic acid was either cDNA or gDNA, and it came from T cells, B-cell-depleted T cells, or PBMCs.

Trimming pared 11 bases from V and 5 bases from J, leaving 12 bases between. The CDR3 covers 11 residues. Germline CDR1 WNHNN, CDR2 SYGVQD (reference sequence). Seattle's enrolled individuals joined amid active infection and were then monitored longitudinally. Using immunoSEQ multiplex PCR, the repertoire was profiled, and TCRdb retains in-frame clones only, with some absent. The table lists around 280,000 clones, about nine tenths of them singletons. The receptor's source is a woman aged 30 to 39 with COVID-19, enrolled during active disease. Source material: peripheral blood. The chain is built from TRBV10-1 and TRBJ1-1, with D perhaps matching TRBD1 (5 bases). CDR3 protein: CALNGGTEAFF. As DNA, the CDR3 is TGCGCCCTTAACGGGGGGACTGAAGCTTTCTTT.